A single T cell receptor (beta chain) is shown here with its context. Its target is unknown. Using immunoSEQ multiplex PCR, the repertoire was profiled, and TCRdb retains in-frame clones only, with some absent. The data hold over 150,000 clones, with roughly nine tenths observed a single time. This entry belongs to a study of T cell responses to AZD1222 COVID-19 vaccine. Whole-study results and caveats: Among the donors, most were white British and more were female, and clonal diversity was possibly underestimated.

This TCR came from an adult in good health. The starting material was peripheral blood, obtained on day 0 of AZD1222 vaccination.

The CDR3 region is CASSIEGASGQPQHF. The CDR3 region has the DNA TGTGCCAGTAGTATAGAGGGGGCGAGTGGTCAGCCCCAGCATTTT. The J gene is TRBJ1-5, the V gene TRBV19, with D possibly TRBD1 on 6 matching bases. The germline V gene has CDR1 LNHDA and CDR2 SQIVND (reference sequence). CDR3 length: 15 amino acids. The V and J ends lost 0 bases and 6 bases respectively, with 12 bases between them.